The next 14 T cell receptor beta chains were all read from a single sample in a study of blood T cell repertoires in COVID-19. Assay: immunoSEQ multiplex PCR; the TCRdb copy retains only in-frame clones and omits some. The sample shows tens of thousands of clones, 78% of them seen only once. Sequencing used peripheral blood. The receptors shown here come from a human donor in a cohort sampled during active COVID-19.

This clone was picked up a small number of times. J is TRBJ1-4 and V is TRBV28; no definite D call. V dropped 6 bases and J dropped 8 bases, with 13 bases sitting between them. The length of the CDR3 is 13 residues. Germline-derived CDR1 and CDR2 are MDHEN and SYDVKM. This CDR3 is CASSFGVREKLFF. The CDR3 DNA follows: TGTGCCAGCAGCTTCGGGGTAAGGGAAAAACTGTTTTTT.

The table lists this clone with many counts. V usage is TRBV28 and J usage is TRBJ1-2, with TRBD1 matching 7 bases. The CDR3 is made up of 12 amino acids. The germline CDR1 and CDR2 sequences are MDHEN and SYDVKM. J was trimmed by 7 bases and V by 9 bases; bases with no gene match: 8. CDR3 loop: CASGQARPGYTF. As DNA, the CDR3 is TGTGCCAGTGGACAGGCGCGTCCTGGCTACACCTTC.

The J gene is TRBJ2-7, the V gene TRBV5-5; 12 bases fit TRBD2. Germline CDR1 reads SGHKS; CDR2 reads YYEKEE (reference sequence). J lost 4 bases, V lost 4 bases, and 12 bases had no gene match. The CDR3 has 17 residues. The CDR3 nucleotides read TGTGCCAGCAGCCGGTGGGCTAGCGGGAGGGCCTTATACGAGCAGTACTTC. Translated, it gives CASSRWASGRALYEQYF.

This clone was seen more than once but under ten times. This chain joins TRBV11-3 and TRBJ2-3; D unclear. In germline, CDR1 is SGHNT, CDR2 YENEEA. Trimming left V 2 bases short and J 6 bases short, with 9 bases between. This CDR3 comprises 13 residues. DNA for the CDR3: TGTGCCAGCAGCTTACACCGCGTGGATACGCAGTATTTT. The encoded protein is CASSLHRVDTQYF.

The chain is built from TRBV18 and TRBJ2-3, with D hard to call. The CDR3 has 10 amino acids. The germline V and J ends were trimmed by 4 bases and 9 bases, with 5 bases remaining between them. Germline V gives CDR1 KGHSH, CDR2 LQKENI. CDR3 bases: TGTGCCAGCTCACTTGAGACGCAGTATTTT. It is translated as CASSLETQYF.

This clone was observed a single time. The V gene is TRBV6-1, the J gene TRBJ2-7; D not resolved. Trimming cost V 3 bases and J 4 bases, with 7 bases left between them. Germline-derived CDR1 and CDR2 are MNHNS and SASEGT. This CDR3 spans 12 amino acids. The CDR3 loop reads CASSDRFYEQYF. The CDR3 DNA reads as TGTGCCAGCAGTGACCGGTTTTACGAGCAGTACTTC.

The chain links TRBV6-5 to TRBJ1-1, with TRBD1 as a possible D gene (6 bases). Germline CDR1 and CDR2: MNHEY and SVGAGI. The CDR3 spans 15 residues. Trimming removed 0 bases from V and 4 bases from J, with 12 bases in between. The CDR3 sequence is CASSYSTGPSTEAFF. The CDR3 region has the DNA TGTGCCAGCAGTTACTCGACAGGACCAAGCACTGAAGCTTTCTTT.

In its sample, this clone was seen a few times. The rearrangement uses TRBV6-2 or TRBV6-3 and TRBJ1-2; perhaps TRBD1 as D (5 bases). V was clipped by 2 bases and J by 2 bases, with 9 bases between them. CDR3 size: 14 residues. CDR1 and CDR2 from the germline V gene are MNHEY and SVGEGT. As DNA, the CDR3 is TGTGCCAGCAGTTACGCGGCAGGGAACTATGGCTACACCTTC. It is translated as CASSYAAGNYGYTF.

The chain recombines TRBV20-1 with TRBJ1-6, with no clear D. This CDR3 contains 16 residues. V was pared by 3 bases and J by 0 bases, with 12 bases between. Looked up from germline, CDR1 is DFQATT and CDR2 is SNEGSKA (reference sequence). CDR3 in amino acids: CSASGVESSYNSPLHF. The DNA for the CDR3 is TGCAGTGCTAGTGGGGTGGAGAGCTCCTATAATTCACCCCTCCACTTT.

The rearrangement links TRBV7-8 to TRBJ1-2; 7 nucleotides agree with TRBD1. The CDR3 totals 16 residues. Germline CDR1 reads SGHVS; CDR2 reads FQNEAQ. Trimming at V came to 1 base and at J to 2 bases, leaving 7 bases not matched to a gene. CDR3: CASSLVGGQANYGYTF. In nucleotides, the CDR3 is TGTGCCAGCAGCTTAGTAGGCGGACAGGCAAACTATGGCTACACCTTC.

The CDR3 DNA follows: TGTGCCAGCAGCCCGGGACAGGGTAATGAAAAACTGTTTTTT. Residues: CASSPGQGNEKLFF. The chain employs TRBV7-9 and TRBJ1-4; 9 positions agree with TRBD1. This CDR3 has 14 residues. Trimming took 5 bases from V and 4 from J; bases not matched to a gene: 2. CDR1 and CDR2 (germline): SEHNR, FQNEAQ (reference sequence).

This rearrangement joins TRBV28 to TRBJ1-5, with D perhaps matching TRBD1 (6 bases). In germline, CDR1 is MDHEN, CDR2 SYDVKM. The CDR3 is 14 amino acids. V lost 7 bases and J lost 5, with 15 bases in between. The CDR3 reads CASNRDILDQPQHF. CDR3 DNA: TGTGCCAGCAACCGGGACATCCTCGATCAGCCCCAGCATTTT.

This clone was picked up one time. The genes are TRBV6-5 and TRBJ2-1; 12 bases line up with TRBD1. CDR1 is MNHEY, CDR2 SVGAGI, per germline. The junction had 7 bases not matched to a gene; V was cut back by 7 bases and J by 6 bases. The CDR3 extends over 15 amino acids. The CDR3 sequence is CASMLWGQGANEQFF. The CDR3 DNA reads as TGTGCCAGCATGTTGTGGGGACAGGGGGCCAATGAGCAGTTCTTC.

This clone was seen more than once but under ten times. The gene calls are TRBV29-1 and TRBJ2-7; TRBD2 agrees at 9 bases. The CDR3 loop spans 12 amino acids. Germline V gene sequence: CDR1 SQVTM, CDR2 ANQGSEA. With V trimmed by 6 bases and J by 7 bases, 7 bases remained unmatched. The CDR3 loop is CSVLAGAGEQYF. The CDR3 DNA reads TGCAGCGTCTTAGCGGGAGCGGGGGAGCAGTACTTC.